Given below is one T cell receptor beta chain in context. Its target is unknown. The CDR3 runs 15 residues. Trimming removed 3 bases at V and 5 bases at J, with 13 bases between. CDR1 is SEHNR and CDR2 is FQNEAQ in the germline V gene (reference sequence). The data originate from a study of cytomegalovirus exposure and HLA in healthy donors. Study conclusions and caveats: Among the CMV-associated chains, a few were confirmed in vitro as specific for CMV antigens. According to reports, the classifier identified cytomegalovirus status with high specificity and sensitivity. Later analysis identified several of the most significant clusters that appeared linked to common viral pathogens.

In the PCR, 60 Vbeta and 13 Jbeta primers were used. Generated by immunoSEQ multiplex PCR, the TCRdb table keeps only in-frame clones and is missing some. The table has roughly 190,000 clones, roughly 77% seen once. Sequenced: PBMCs. The chain uses TRBV7-9 and TRBJ2-2; tentative D call: TRBD2 (6 bases). The TCR comes from a man aged 40-49 years in good health and CMV-seropositive. The CDR3 nucleotides are TGTGCCAGCAGCTTCGGCACCGGAGGGACCGGGGAGCTGTTTTTT. Its translation: CASSFGTGGTGELFF.